The 15 T cell receptor beta chains in this list originate from one sample, sequenced in a study of T cells in Graves' hyperthyroidism and ophthalmopathy (dated by TCRdb to the late 2010s). The library was generated by multiplex PCR. For sequencing, an Illumina HiSeq 2000 was employed. Amplification of TCR beta CDR3 regions was carried out from RNA transcripts. The TCR CDR3 was subjected to a first round of RT-PCR using the HTBI primer set and the Qiagen OneStep RT-PCR kit. In TCRdb, the public reads were trimmed at Q25 with fastp and aligned with MiXCR, with productive beta chains retained. Each CDR3 protein appears once, grouped with its most common genes and DNA. Here the sample has a few hundred thousand distinct CDR3 sequences; approximately 13% occur a single time. Clones ranked in the top ten supply around 5.4% of the sample. The sample comprised blood. These TCRs come from a woman in her twenties or thirties with Graves' hyperthyroidism that later progressed to Graves' ophthalmopathy.

This clonotype was seen many times. The chain couples TRBV5-1 to TRBJ2-3; 9 bases fit TRBD2. Germline values: CDR1 SGHRS, CDR2 YFSETQ. The CDR3 contains 15 residues. The junction had 3 bases not matched to a gene; V was cut back by 2 bases and J by 2 bases. The CDR3 loop is CASSFSGSYTDTQYF. In DNA form, the CDR3 reads TGCGCCAGCAGCTTTAGCGGGAGCTACACAGATACGCAGTATTTT.

This clonotype was counted at least ten times. The chain has TRBV19 and TRBJ1-5; D gene uncertain. Germline lookup yields CDR1 LNHDA and CDR2 SQIVND (reference sequence). V was cut by 10 bases and J by 4 bases, with 11 bases left in between. The length of the CDR3 is 12 residues. The CDR3 sequence: CATARNNQPQHF. CDR3 coding DNA: TGTGCCACTGCCCGGAATAATCAGCCCCAGCATTTT.

This clonotype has ten or more counts. The rearrangement joins TRBV6-2 or TRBV6-3 to TRBJ2-1; the D gene is possibly TRBD2 (6 bases). The CDR3 consists of 17 residues. V was clipped by 8 bases and J by 8 bases, with 28 bases between them. From germline, CDR1 is MNHEY and CDR2 SVGEGT. The CDR3 sequence: CASVTRLRDSTSDEQFF. The CDR3 region has the DNA TGTGCCAGCGTTACAAGACTCCGGGACTCAACCAGTGATGAGCAGTTCTTC.

This clonotype was seen at least ten times. The chain carries TRBV27 and TRBJ2-1; tentatively, D is TRBD2 (5 bases). The V gene lost 4 bases and the J gene lost 5 bases, with 9 bases spanning the gap. Per the germline V gene, CDR1 is MNHEY and CDR2 is SMNVEV (reference sequence). The CDR3 spans 13 residues. As DNA, the CDR3 is TGTGCCAGCAGTTCTAAGCGGAACAATGAGCAGTTCTTC. Protein product: CASSSKRNNEQFF.

This clonotype was observed at least ten times. J is TRBJ2-7 and V is TRBV11-3; D ambiguous. In germline, CDR1 is SGHNT, CDR2 YENEEA. Trimming cost V 1 base and J 3 bases, with 13 bases left between them. This CDR3 is built from 15 residues. CDR3 protein: CASSLGEVSRYEQYF. In DNA form, the CDR3 reads TGTGCCAGCAGCTTAGGAGAAGTCAGCCGCTACGAGCAGTACTTC. Together with reference TRBV11-3 and TRBJ2-7, the CDR3 gives the full variable domain: EAGVVQSPRYKIIEKKQPVAFWCNPISGHNTLYWYLQNLGQGPELLIRYENEEAVDDSQLPKDRFSAERLKGVDSTLKIQPAELGDSAVYLCASSLGEVSRYEQYFGPGTRLTVT.

This clonotype was seen at least ten times. This chain links TRBV29-1 with TRBJ2-7; 7 nucleotides agree with TRBD2. V lost 4 bases, J lost 4 bases, and 10 bases stayed unmatched. CDR1 and CDR2 from the germline V gene are SQVTM and ANQGSEA. The CDR3 totals 14 residues. The CDR3 DNA reads as TGCAGCGTTGGTGGGGGGGAGGGTTTTTACGAGCAGTACTTC. It codes for CSVGGGEGFYEQYF.

This clonotype was observed many times. The CDR3 here is CASSLQADTEAFF. CDR3 coding DNA: TGTGCCAGCAGCTTACAGGCAGACACTGAAGCTTTCTTT. The V call is TRBV27, the J call TRBJ1-1, with D possibly TRBD1 on 5 matching bases. V lost 6 bases to trimming and J lost 3 bases, with 11 bases between them. The CDR3 has 13 residues. Per germline, CDR1 MNHEY and CDR2 SMNVEV (reference sequence).

This clonotype was seen at least ten times. The chain joins TRBV5-1 to TRBJ1-1; weak D call: TRBD1 (5 bases). There are 14 residues in the CDR3. The germline V gene has CDR1 SGHRS and CDR2 YFSETQ. Trimming left V 2 bases short and J 1 base short, with 9 bases between. In DNA form, the CDR3 reads TGCGCCAGCAGCTTAGAGGGGACGAACACTGAAGCTTTCTTT. Its protein product is CASSLEGTNTEAFF.

The chain has TRBV29-1 and TRBJ2-5; D is unresolved. Trimming took 6 bases from V and 1 from J, leaving 3 bases between them. The CDR3 covers 10 residues. Germline loops: CDR1 SQVTM, CDR2 ANQGSEA. The CDR3: CSVTQETQYF. The CDR3, as DNA: TGCAGCGTGACCCAAGAGACCCAGTACTTC. The full variable domain, completed using reference TRBV29-1 and TRBJ2-5, is SAVISQKPSRDICQRGTSLTIQCQVDSQVTMMFWYRQQPGQSLTLIATANQGSEATYESGFVIDKFPISRPNLTFSTLTVSNMSPEDSSIYLCSVTQETQYFGPGTRLLVL.

This clonotype was picked up one time. This may arise from a read error, as a much more abundant clone is one base away. This chain connects TRBV10-3 to TRBJ1-2, with D possibly being TRBD1 (5 bases). The CDR3 sequence is 13 residues long. Germline V CDR1 and CDR2: ENHRY, SYGVKD. V was shortened by 10 bases and J by 3 bases, with 15 bases between the two germline ends. CDR3 in amino acids: CATWGGGDYGYTF. In DNA, the CDR3 is TGTGCCACCTGGGGTGGGGGTGACTATGGCTACACCTTC.

This clonotype has at least ten counts. The chain uses TRBV20-1 and TRBJ1-2, with 7 bases that match TRBD1. Germline V lookup: CDR1 DFQATT, CDR2 SNEGSKA (reference sequence). V lost 6 bases, J lost 4 bases, and 14 bases stayed unmatched. The CDR3 loop spans 15 amino acids. The DNA of the CDR3 is TGCAGTGCGGGCCAACGACAGGGAAACTCCTATGGCTACACCTTC. Protein product: CSAGQRQGNSYGYTF.

This clonotype was observed at least ten times. The chain employs TRBV24-1 and TRBJ2-1, with D hard to call. CDR3 length: 13 residues. CDR1 and CDR2 from the germline V gene are KGHDR and SFDVKD. V lost 3 bases, J lost 12 bases, and 14 bases lay in between. This chain's CDR3 is CATSDPDRTGQFF. CDR3 bases: TGTGCCACCAGTGATCCAGACCGAACGGGGCAGTTCTTC.

V is TRBV20-1 and J is TRBJ2-1; D may be TRBD1 (6 bases). Germline values: CDR1 DFQATT, CDR2 SNEGSKA (reference sequence). CDR3 length: 17 residues. Trimming took off 0 bases at V and 4 bases at J, with 19 bases between the two ends. In DNA, the CDR3 is TGCAGTGCTAGAGACGCCGTGGGGGCCCCGGTGTACAATGAGCAGTTCTTC. Encoded protein: CSARDAVGAPVYNEQFF.

The chain has TRBV14 and TRBJ2-1, with unresolved D. V lost 0 bases and J 7 bases, leaving 22 bases between the germline ends. The CDR3 has 18 residues. Germline-derived CDR1 and CDR2 are SGHDN and FVKESK. As DNA, the CDR3 is TGTGCCAGCAGCCAAGATGATCTTGACTGGACCCGATCGAATGAGCAGTTCTTC. Residues: CASSQDDLDWTRSNEQFF.

This clonotype has a count of ten or more. The chain carries TRBV5-1 and TRBJ2-7; TRBD2 matches at 8 bases. This CDR3 contains 14 residues. CDR1 SGHRS and CDR2 YFSETQ come from the germline V gene. With 0 bases clipped from V and 5 bases from J, the junction kept 4 bases outside the gene matches. CDR3 region: CASSLGGLVHEQYF. CDR3 DNA: TGCGCCAGCAGCTTGGGGGGACTAGTCCACGAGCAGTACTTC.